The rows below give T cell receptor beta chains drawn from one sample of a study of human T cells and chemical hapten exposure. MiXCR, applied by TCRdb to the RACE reads, yields one record per CDR3 protein. The sample has 75,000 to 100,000 distinct CDR3 sequences, 9.5% to 15% seen once. The sample was whole blood, taken in connection with sensitization to the hapten diphenylcyclopropenone (DPC). These receptors were obtained from a woman between 40 and 50 years old with alopecia areata. Some clones in this sample may be carry-over from other donors' samples. The conserved cysteine and the conserved F or W are not part of the CDR3 here.

>TRBV11-2|TRBJ2-1
ASSLGFGLATNEQF
>TRBV27|TRBJ2-1
ASSLSSRGDEQF
>TRBV20-1|TRBJ2-3
SAQTSTDTQY
>TRBV30|TRBJ2-7
AWSPAGREQY
>TRBV5-1|TRBJ2-2
ASTQRVPNTGELF
>TRBV7-2|TRBJ1-3
ASSLGDRRNTIY
>TRBV6-2/TRBV6-3|TRBJ2-7
ASSSDRGIYEQY
>TRBV18|TRBJ1-5
ASSPPYQGKATQPQH
>TRBV10-3|TRBJ1-2
AISGAREVYGYT
>TRBV4-3|TRBJ2-4
ASSQDHPLAGGKNIQY
>TRBV6-6|TRBJ1-5
ASSFTPRDQPQH
>TRBV12-3/TRBV12-4|TRBJ1-5
ASTDRDSNQPQH
>TRBV12-3/TRBV12-4|TRBJ2-1
ASSFIQGANSYNEQF
>TRBV7-9|TRBJ2-1
ASSSRLDEQF
>TRBV20-1|TRBJ1-4
SASDSATNEKLF
>TRBV7-3|TRBJ2-1
ASSSGGNQF
>TRBV4-3|TRBJ2-7
ASSQSFLGGSYEQY
>TRBV6-4|TRBJ1-1
ASSDTSRATEAF
>TRBV20-1|TRBJ2-7
SARDGTSGPHEQY
>TRBV29-1|TRBJ2-5
SGGTVETQY
>TRBV12-3/TRBV12-4|TRBJ1-4
ASALATNEKLF
>TRBV5-1|TRBJ2-3
ASSQEAGVPDTQY
>TRBV7-2|TRBJ2-7
ASSSSPGRQY
>TRBV9|TRBJ2-7
ASSAVPGLAGGLPY
>TRBV2|TRBJ2-3
ASSPGTSRTDTQY
>TRBV11-3|TRBJ1-1
ASSLERGQGAVNTEAF
>TRBV28|TRBJ2-3
ASSSLDRYTDTQY
>TRBV4-2|TRBJ2-3
ASSQVVGRRIDTQY
>TRBV28|TRBJ1-5
ASSASRAPNQPQH
>TRBV27|TRBJ1-6
ASRGQGSYNSPLH
>TRBV28|TRBJ1-2
ASSLDSPYGYT
>TRBV29-1|TRBJ1-5
SVEESGGNQPQH
>TRBV27|TRBJ1-1
ASSLRGAGTEAF
>TRBV7-2|TRBJ2-7
ASSRGQGQHEQY
>TRBV4-1|TRBJ1-1
ASRGGPEAF
>TRBV7-2|TRBJ1-5
ASSGPQGPQQPQH
>TRBV28|TRBJ2-5
ASSLGETQY
>TRBV5-1|TRBJ1-3
ASSSQGGTGNTIY
>TRBV4-2|TRBJ2-5
ASSPDGVGRPEETQY
>TRBV7-2|TRBJ2-5
ASTILAGVETQY
>TRBV7-9|TRBJ2-5
ASSYPLAGGETQY
>TRBV18|TRBJ1-1
ASSPPARHQNTEAF
>TRBV20-1|TRBJ1-4
SARGRTGEGEKLF
>TRBV4-3|TRBJ1-5
ASSQTIGRGLGPQH